This T cell receptor beta chain appears in the sequencing data of a study of T-cell memory formation after mild COVID-19. Study results and limitations: Prior to infection, memory already included some responding clones, suggesting cross-reactive memory joined. Contracting CD4+ clones sat mainly in CM and EM; CD8+ in EMRA.

Trimming stripped 6 bases from V and 2 bases from J, with 16 bases between. The germline gives CDR1 MNHEY, CDR2 SVGAGI. There are 15 residues in the CDR3. Remarks on this clonotype: As yet, its antigen is unknown.

MiXCR, run by TCRdb on the 5' RACE reads, gives a single entry per CDR3 protein. The data contain 350,000 to 450,000 distinct CDR3 sequences, less than 25% of them seen just once; the ten biggest clones take up around 9.5%. This chain joins TRBV6-5 and TRBJ1-2; tentatively, D is TRBD1 (5 bases). The receptor's source is an adult woman who had mild COVID-19 (a few samples of this study predate the infection). Cell type and time point are not known. The sample comprised PBMCs or a T cell subset sorted from them (not recorded which). CDR3 in DNA: TGTGCCAGCAGACAGTACCGGGACGGGAACTATGGCTACACCTTC. Its protein product is CASRQYRDGNYGYTF.